These 5 T cell receptor beta chains were sequenced from one sample in a study of cytomegalovirus exposure and HLA in healthy donors. PCR primers comprised 60 Vbeta and 13 Jbeta primers. Generated by immunoSEQ multiplex PCR, the TCRdb table keeps only in-frame clones and is missing some. The table lists about 170,000 clones, 76% of them singletons. Material for sequencing was PBMCs. The receptors shown here come from a female donor in good health and CMV-seronegative.

In its sample, this clone was seen once. The chain employs TRBV7-9 and TRBJ1-2; D possibly corresponds to TRBD1 (5 bases). This CDR3 comprises 15 residues. Germline CDR1 is SEHNR and CDR2 is FQNEAQ (reference sequence). V lost 5 bases and J lost 7, with 20 bases in between. The CDR3 spells CASSPSGTGPGGYTF. DNA for the CDR3: TGTGCCAGCAGCCCCTCGGGCACAGGCCCCGGTGGCTACACCTTC.

The chain is built from TRBV18 and TRBJ2-4; TRBD1 aligns across 7 bases. The germline V gene encodes CDR1 KGHSH and CDR2 LQKENI. The V gene end was trimmed by 3 bases and the J gene end by 6 bases; junction bases not matched to a gene: 14. CDR3 length: 17 amino acids. CDR3 DNA: TGTGCCAGCTCACCGTCCTTAAGGGACAGTGGTGGAAACATTCAGTACTTC. It is translated as CASSPSLRDSGGNIQYF.

J is TRBJ2-3 and V is TRBV6-5; D ambiguous. The CDR3 loop spans 15 amino acids. Germline V gene data show CDR1 as MNHEY and CDR2 as SVGAGI. V shed 7 bases and J shed 0 bases, with 14 bases lying between them. CDR3 amino acids: CASTRGESSTDTQYF. The CDR3 region has the DNA TGTGCCAGCACCCGCGGTGAATCTAGCACAGATACGCAGTATTTT.

This chain connects TRBV7-9 to TRBJ2-3; TRBD2 might be the D (6 bases). Trimming removed 0 bases from V and 5 bases from J, with 12 bases in between. The CDR3 consists of 15 residues. CDR1 and CDR2 (germline): SEHNR, FQNEAQ (reference sequence). The CDR3 coding sequence is TGTGCCAGCAGCTTAGCTGCGGGGTGGGGAGATACGCAGTATTTT. This codes for CASSLAAGWGDTQYF. Using reference TRBV7-9 and TRBJ2-3 for the parts outside the CDR3, the full variable domain is DTGVSQNPRHKITKRGQNVTFRCDPISEHNRLYWYRQTLGQGPEFLTYFQNEAQLEKSRLLSDRFSAERPKGSFSTLEIQRTEQGDSAMYLCASSLAAGWGDTQYFGPGTRLTVL.

The V call is TRBV4-3, the J call TRBJ2-5; D is uncertain. The CDR3 has 13 residues. CDR1 is LGHNA, CDR2 YSLEER, per germline. Trimming removed 0 bases from V and 3 bases from J, with 5 bases in between. The DNA for the CDR3 is TGCGCCAGCAGCCAAGACCCCAAAGAGACCCAGTACTTC. Translated, it gives CASSQDPKETQYF.